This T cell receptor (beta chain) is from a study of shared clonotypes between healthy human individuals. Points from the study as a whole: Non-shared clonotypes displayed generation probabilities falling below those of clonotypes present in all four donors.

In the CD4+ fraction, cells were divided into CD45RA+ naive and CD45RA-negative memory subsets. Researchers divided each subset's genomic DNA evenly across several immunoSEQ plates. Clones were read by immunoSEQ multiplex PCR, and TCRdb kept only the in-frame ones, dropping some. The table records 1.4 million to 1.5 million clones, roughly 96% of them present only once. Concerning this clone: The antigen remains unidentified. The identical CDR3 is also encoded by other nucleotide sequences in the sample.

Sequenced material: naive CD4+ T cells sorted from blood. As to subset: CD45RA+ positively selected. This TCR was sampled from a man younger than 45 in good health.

DNA for the CDR3: TGCGCCAGCAGCCCGGCTCCGAACACCGGGGAGCTGTTTTTT. Amino acids: CASSPAPNTGELFF. V usage is TRBV5-1 and J usage is TRBJ2-2; D is ambiguous. The CDR3 runs to 14 residues. Germline assignment: CDR1 SGHRS and CDR2 YFSETQ. V lost 4 bases to trimming and J lost 0 bases, with 7 bases between them. Combining the CDR3 with reference TRBV5-1 and TRBJ2-2 gives the whole variable domain KAGVTQTPRYLIKTRGQQVTLSCSPISGHRSVSWYQQTPGQGLQFLFEYFSETQRNKGNFPGRFSGRQFSNSRSEMNVSTLELGDSALYLCASSPAPNTGELFFGEGSRLTVL.